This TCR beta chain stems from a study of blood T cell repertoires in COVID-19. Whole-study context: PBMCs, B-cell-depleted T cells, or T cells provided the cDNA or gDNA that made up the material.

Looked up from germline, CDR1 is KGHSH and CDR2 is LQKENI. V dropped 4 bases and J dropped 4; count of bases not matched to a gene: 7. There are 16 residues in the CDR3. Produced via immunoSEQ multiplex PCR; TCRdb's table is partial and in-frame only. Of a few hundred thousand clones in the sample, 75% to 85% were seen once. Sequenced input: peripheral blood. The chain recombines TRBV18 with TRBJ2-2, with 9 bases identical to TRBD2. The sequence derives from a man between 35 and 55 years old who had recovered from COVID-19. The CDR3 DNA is TGTGCCAGCTCACTCAGAGGGACTAGCCTCACCGGGGAGCTGTTTTTT. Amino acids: CASSLRGTSLTGELFF.